The table lists the clone carrying this T cell receptor beta chain with a few counts. Its cognate antigen is unknown. Via MiXCR, TCRdb re-called the reads, giving one row per CDR3 protein. The sample has about 310,000 distinct CDR3 sequences; 15% to 20% are singletons. The data stem from a study of T cell repertoires in cytomegalovirus infection. Looking at the study overall: Through public TCR beta signatures, both CMV infection and matching HLA type were indicated.

General study points: Across the ex vivo response, the dominant clonotypes were HLA-C-restricted CMV-specific TCR beta clonotypes. Pooled public TCR beta family frequency picked out CMV carriers with the relevant HLA.

The CDR3 contains 17 residues. J gave up 4 bases and V 4 bases, and 12 bases lay outside the gene matches. Germline V gene data show CDR1 as KGHSH and CDR2 as LQKENI. The clonotype comes from a human donor in good health (CMV status not recorded). Some clones in this sample may be carry-over from other donors' samples. The rearrangement links TRBV18 to TRBJ2-3; 9 bases match TRBD1. The sample taken for sequencing was PBMCs. The CDR3 is CASSLTGTGRLADTQYF. Here the CDR3 DNA reads TGTGCCAGCTCACTAACCGGGACAGGGCGTTTGGCAGATACGCAGTATTTT.